The 19 T cell receptor beta chains below were found in one sample sequenced in a study of T cells after yellow fever vaccination (dated by TCRdb to 2018 to 2020). Library preparation was by 5' RACE. Sequenced using an Illumina HiSeq 2500. TCRdb's own reprocessing of the public reads used fastp at Q25 and MiXCR and kept productive beta chains. Records with the same CDR3 protein are collapsed into one entry carrying the most frequent genes and DNA. The sample data list some 300,000 distinct CDR3 sequences, and roughly 7.5% of these were observed just once. Clones ranked in the top ten supply approximately 18% of the sample. The treatment or condition label for this specimen denotes: live attenuated yellow fever vaccine strain. The source material was PBMCs, sampled approximately 40 days after the first yellow fever vaccination. These receptors originate from a man between 18 and 29 years old who received the YFV17D yellow fever vaccine.

This clonotype was seen a handful of times. The V and J genes are TRBV12-5 and TRBJ1-2, with a weak D call TRBD1 (5 bases). With 1 base removed from V and 4 bases from J, the gap between germline ends came to 10 bases. This CDR3 has 14 residues. Germline V gene lookup returns CDR1 LGHNT and CDR2 FRNRAP. CDR3 sequence (DNA): TGTGCTAGTGGTTTGGGGGGGACCGGCTATGGCTACACCTTC. It is translated as CASGLGGTGYGYTF.

This chain links TRBV20-1 with TRBJ2-7; D is perhaps TRBD1 or TRBD2 (6 bases each). The CDR3 totals 13 residues. The V end lost 1 base, the J end lost 7 bases, and 14 bases lay between the germline ends. Germline loops: CDR1 DFQATT, CDR2 SNEGSKA (reference sequence). Written as DNA, the CDR3 is TGCAGTGCTAGAGTGCCGGGGGCAAGTGAGCAGTACTTC. Its protein product is CSARVPGASEQYF.

This clonotype has only a few counts. DNA for the CDR3: TGCGCCAGCAGCTTGACCGGAAACACCATATATTTT. As protein: CASSLTGNTIYF. The V call is TRBV5-1, the J call TRBJ1-3, with D unresolved. V lost 1 base to trimming and J lost 4 bases, with 3 bases between them. Germline CDR1 SGHRS, CDR2 YFSETQ. The CDR3 contains 12 residues. The entire variable domain, with the rest obtained from reference TRBV5-1 and TRBJ1-3, is as follows: KAGVTQTPRYLIKTRGQQVTLSCSPISGHRSVSWYQQTPGQGLQFLFEYFSETQRNKGNFPGRFSGRQFSNSRSEMNVSTLELGDSALYLCASSLTGNTIYFGEGSWLTVV.

The V gene is TRBV12-3 or TRBV12-4, the J gene TRBJ2-4; 7 bases map to TRBD1. J was trimmed by 12 bases and V by 4 bases; bases with no gene match: 15. The CDR3 runs to 15 residues. The CDR3: CASSSRTGGGSTQYF. The CDR3 nucleotides are TGTGCCAGCAGTTCCCGGACAGGTGGGGGATCTACTCAGTACTTC.

The chain employs TRBV29-1 and TRBJ2-1; D may be TRBD1 or TRBD2 (5 bases each). The CDR3 spans 14 residues. Trimming took off 6 bases at V and 5 bases at J, with 17 bases between the two ends. Germline CDR1 reads SQVTM; CDR2 reads ANQGSEA. CDR3 sequence (DNA): TGCAGCGTAGATCAGGGTGGGGGAAACAATGAGCAGTTCTTC. Translating it yields CSVDQGGGNNEQFF.

This clonotype was detected only a few times. This rearrangement joins TRBV7-9 to TRBJ2-1, with TRBD1 matching over 7 bases. CDR3 length: 16 residues. Per the germline V gene, CDR1 is SEHNR and CDR2 is FQNEAQ (reference sequence). Unmatched junction bases numbered 13, after V lost 8 bases and J lost 3 bases. CDR3 sequence (DNA): TGTGCCAGCCACCAACGACAGGGCCTAGTCTACAATGAGCAGTTCTTC. It is translated as CASHQRQGLVYNEQFF.

V usage is TRBV27 and J usage is TRBJ1-2; TRBD1 agrees at 7 bases. The V gene end was trimmed by 5 bases and the J gene end by 9 bases; junction bases not matched to a gene: 9. The length of the CDR3 is 13 residues. Germline V gene data show CDR1 as MNHEY and CDR2 as SMNVEV (reference sequence). This chain's CDR3 is CASSPGQERSYTF. CDR3 coding DNA: TGTGCCAGCAGTCCCGGACAGGAGAGGAGCTACACCTTC.

The chain has TRBV4-3 and TRBJ1-4; no firm D call. V was clipped by 0 bases and J by 3 bases, with 11 bases between them. CDR1 LGHNA and CDR2 YSLEER come from the germline V gene. This CDR3 has 16 amino acids. The CDR3, as DNA: TGCGCCAGCAGCCAAGATGTAACGGCCCCTAATGAAAAACTGTTTTTT. This gives the protein CASSQDVTAPNEKLFF.

This clonotype was detected only a few times. The chain has TRBV20-1 and TRBJ2-1, with unresolved D. Germline values: CDR1 DFQATT, CDR2 SNEGSKA (reference sequence). The V gene lost 6 bases and the J gene lost 3 bases, with 6 bases spanning the gap. The CDR3 has 11 residues. The CDR3, as DNA: TGCAGTGCCGCGGACTACAATGAGCAGTTCTTC. Translated: CSAADYNEQFF.

This clonotype has only a few counts. This sequence joins TRBV7-9 and TRBJ1-5, with D unclear. V was cut by 4 bases and J by 5 bases, with 18 bases left in between. Germline V gene lookup returns CDR1 SEHNR and CDR2 FQNEAQ (reference sequence). The CDR3 runs 16 residues. The CDR3, as DNA: TGTGCCAGCAGCTCTAGTCGGGCCTCCCAGCATCAGCCCCAGCATTTT. Translated: CASSSSRASQHQPQHF.

The chain combines TRBV3-1 with TRBJ2-7; D is tentatively TRBD1 or TRBD2 (6 bases each). The CDR3 is made up of 15 amino acids. Germline V CDR1 and CDR2: LGHDT, YNNKEL (reference sequence). The V end was cut by 1 base, the J end by 7 bases, with 17 bases between. CDR3 residues: CASSQALGGPREQYF. The CDR3 region has the DNA TGTGCCAGCAGCCAAGCATTGGGGGGCCCCCGGGAGCAGTACTTC.

The chain couples TRBV5-1 to TRBJ1-1, with D possibly being TRBD1 (6 bases). Germline CDR1 reads SGHRS; CDR2 reads YFSETQ. Between the trimmed V and J ends, which lost 2 bases and 1 base, there was a span of 12 bases. The CDR3 runs 15 residues. CDR3 residues: CASSFTGTRNTEAFF. DNA for the CDR3: TGCGCCAGCAGCTTTACAGGGACGAGGAACACTGAAGCTTTCTTT. The full variable domain, completed using reference TRBV5-1 and TRBJ1-1, is KAGVTQTPRYLIKTRGQQVTLSCSPISGHRSVSWYQQTPGQGLQFLFEYFSETQRNKGNFPGRFSGRQFSNSRSEMNVSTLELGDSALYLCASSFTGTRNTEAFFGQGTRLTVV.

Ten or more counts support this clonotype. The chain joins TRBV6-2 or TRBV6-3 to TRBJ2-1; a possible D gene is TRBD2 (5 bases). Germline CDR1 reads MNHEY; CDR2 reads SVGEGT. This CDR3 region has 14 residues. V lost 2 bases and J 8 bases, leaving 13 bases between the germline ends. CDR3 nucleotide sequence: TGTGCCAGCAGTTACCCGGACTTGTTGGATGAGCAGTTCTTC. Translating gives CASSYPDLLDEQFF.

This clonotype was seen at least ten times. This sequence joins TRBV29-1 and TRBJ1-5; weak D call: TRBD1 (5 bases). This CDR3 contains 14 residues. The V end was cut by 4 bases, the J end by 5 bases, with 15 bases between. Germline CDR1 reads SQVTM; CDR2 reads ANQGSEA. The DNA of the CDR3 is TGCAGCGTTGTGTACGCGGGGGTTGATCAGCCCCAGCATTTT. Translating gives CSVVYAGVDQPQHF.

This clonotype was seen a handful of times. The rearrangement uses TRBV12-3 or TRBV12-4 and TRBJ1-5; TRBD1 might be the D (6 bases). The CDR3 is made up of 14 amino acids. V lost 5 bases, J lost 4 bases, and 12 bases lay in between. The CDR3 loop reads CASSRDTPNQPQHF. CDR3 coding DNA: TGTGCCAGCAGTCGGGACACACCTAATCAGCCCCAGCATTTT.

The rearrangement links TRBV5-1 to TRBJ2-3; D perhaps matches TRBD2 (6 bases). This CDR3 spans 15 amino acids. The germline gives CDR1 SGHRS, CDR2 YFSETQ. Trimming pared 1 base from V and 6 bases from J, leaving 15 bases between. CDR3 sequence reads: CASSLTGGLADTQYF. Here the CDR3 DNA reads TGCGCCAGCAGCTTGACCGGGGGATTGGCGGATACGCAGTATTTT.

This clonotype came up a few times. The rearrangement uses TRBV6-5 and TRBJ2-1, with 12 bases lining up with TRBD2. This CDR3 is built from 17 residues. Trimming at V came to 0 bases and at J to 5 bases, leaving 5 bases not matched to a gene. The V gene's germline CDR1 is MNHEY and CDR2 SVGAGI. The CDR3 protein is CASSYSPLAGGNNEQFF. The CDR3 DNA reads TGTGCCAGCAGTTACTCCCCGCTAGCGGGGGGGAACAATGAGCAGTTCTTC.

This clonotype was counted a few times. The chain recombines TRBV7-3 with TRBJ2-5; D is uncertain. The germline V and J ends were trimmed by 1 base and 5 bases, with 8 bases remaining between them. Germline lookup yields CDR1 SGHTA and CDR2 FQGTGA. CDR3 size: 13 residues. DNA of the CDR3: TGTGCCAGCAGCTTAAACAGCGACGAGACCCAGTACTTC. Its protein is CASSLNSDETQYF.

In this sample, this clonotype turned up many times. The rearrangement joins TRBV7-2 to TRBJ1-4; D is unresolved. The CDR3 consists of 14 residues. Looked up from germline, CDR1 is SGHTA and CDR2 is FQGNSA. The V and J ends lost 5 bases and 6 bases respectively, with 13 bases between them. The CDR3 sequence is CASSNQKGHEKLFF. The CDR3 DNA sequence: TGTGCCAGCAGCAACCAGAAAGGGCATGAAAAACTGTTTTTT.